The 19 T cell receptor beta chains presented below share a single source sample, sequenced in a study of PD-1 blockade in classical Hodgkin lymphoma. Using immunoSEQ multiplex PCR, the repertoire was profiled, and TCRdb retains in-frame clones only, with some absent. The sample lists about 150,000 clones; under 85% were seen once. No patient escaped relapse after autologous stem cell transplantation, and brentuximab vedotin exposure varied. The specimen was peripheral blood mononuclear cells (PBMCs), collected before the second cycle of nivolumab. These receptors were taken from a human donor with classical Hodgkin lymphoma.

The chain is built from TRBV25-1 and TRBJ1-2; D is possibly TRBD1 (5 bases). The CDR3 runs 15 residues. V lost 5 bases to trimming and J lost 4 bases, with 17 bases between them. Per germline, CDR1 MGHDK and CDR2 SYGVNS. The CDR3 nucleotides are TGTGCCAGCAGTTTTATCTTGGGGACCGGCTATGGCTACACCTTC. This translates into CASSFILGTGYGYTF.

This chain links TRBV20-1 with TRBJ2-3; D call uncertain. The CDR3 is 11 amino acids. Trimming removed 6 bases from V and 7 bases from J, with 11 bases in between. Per germline, CDR1 DFQATT and CDR2 SNEGSKA (reference sequence). As DNA, the CDR3 is TGCAGTGCCCCTCTCCTAAATACGCAGTATTTT. It specifies CSAPLLNTQYF.

The chain is built from TRBV7-3 and TRBJ2-7; 9 bases are shared with TRBD1. V shed 5 bases and J 6 bases; nucleotides not matched to a gene: 11. Germline assignment: CDR1 SGHTA and CDR2 FQGTGA. The CDR3 has 15 amino acids. The CDR3, as DNA: TGTGCCAGCAGCCAGGCGGGACAGGGATTCGGCGAGCAGTACTTC. Protein product: CASSQAGQGFGEQYF.

V usage is TRBV12-5 and J usage is TRBJ2-2; D remains ambiguous. Germline loops: CDR1 LGHNT, CDR2 FRNRAP. With 5 bases removed from V and 1 base from J, the gap between germline ends came to 8 bases. CDR3 length: 14 residues. CDR3 sequence (DNA): TGTGCTAGTGGTCCGAGACTGAACACCGGGGAGCTGTTTTTT. This translates into CASGPRLNTGELFF.

J is TRBJ1-1 and V is TRBV5-8; no definite D call. Germline loops: CDR1 SGHTS, CDR2 YDEGEE. The CDR3 runs 13 residues. Deletions cut 0 bases from V and 1 base from J, with 4 bases between. CDR3: CASSLAENTEAFF. The CDR3 DNA reads TGTGCCAGCAGCTTGGCAGAGAACACTGAAGCTTTCTTT.

The V call is TRBV10-3, the J call TRBJ2-3; TRBD1 matches at 11 bases. The CDR3 is made up of 16 amino acids. Germline V gene data show CDR1 as ENHRY and CDR2 as SYGVKD. V lost 7 bases, J lost 1 base, and 7 bases stayed unmatched. The CDR3 is CAINPDRGRGTDTQYF. CDR3 sequence (DNA): TGTGCCATCAACCCGGACAGGGGGCGCGGCACAGATACGCAGTATTTT.

The rearrangement joins TRBV6-1 to TRBJ2-1; D ambiguous. Germline CDR1 reads MNHNS; CDR2 reads SASEGT. The CDR3 is 14 residues long. Between the trimmed V and J ends, which lost 1 base and 8 bases, there was a span of 12 bases. CDR3 DNA: TGTGCCAGCAGTGAAGTTCGGGTGGCCTATGAGCAGTTCTTC. Its translation: CASSEVRVAYEQFF.

This chain links TRBV27 with TRBJ2-1, with 7 positions matching TRBD2. Trimming cost V 5 bases and J 4 bases; bases outside gene matches: 8. Looked up from germline, CDR1 is MNHEY and CDR2 is SMNVEV (reference sequence). The CDR3 is made up of 15 amino acids. As DNA, the CDR3 is TGTGCCAGCAGTCCCAGTCTAGCGGTTTACAATGAGCAGTTCTTC. Its protein product is CASSPSLAVYNEQFF.

As concerns this clone: A much larger clone differs by one base, so this may be a read error. The genes are TRBV1 and TRBJ1-5. TRBV1 is given as a pseudogene. CDR3 length equals 15 residues. The CDR3 coding sequence is TGCACCAGCAGCCAAGAGAAGGGGGGCAGGCAGCCCCAGCATTTT. The encoded protein is CTSSQEKGGRQPQHF.

This clone showed up just once. The sample holds other DNA sequences that translate to the same CDR3. V gene TRBV5-1 combines with J gene TRBJ2-3; no reliable D call. The V end was cut by 4 bases, the J end by 1 base, with 4 bases between. Germline CDR1 SGHRS, CDR2 YFSETQ. The CDR3 has 12 residues. CDR3 protein: CASSPGTDTQYF. The CDR3, as DNA: TGCGCCAGCAGCCCGGGCACAGATACGCAGTATTTT.

The CDR3 DNA is TGTGCCAGCTCACCAAAAGGACAGGGAAGGGTCCAAGAGACCCAGTACTTC. It is translated as CASSPKGQGRVQETQYF. The chain recombines TRBV18 with TRBJ2-5; TRBD1 aligns across 8 bases. This CDR3 contains 17 residues. CDR1 is KGHSH and CDR2 is LQKENI in the germline V gene. V lost 2 bases, J lost 1 base, and 9 bases stayed unmatched.

In its sample, this clone was seen once. The chain uses TRBV6-6 and TRBJ1-2, with 9 bases fitting TRBD1. This CDR3 region has 16 residues. The germline V gene encodes CDR1 MNHNY and CDR2 SVGAGI (reference sequence). J gave up 7 bases and V 0 bases, and 9 bases lay outside the gene matches. The CDR3 protein is CASSYSSQGATAGYTF. In DNA form, the CDR3 reads TGTGCCAGCAGTTACTCTTCACAGGGGGCCACCGCTGGCTACACCTTC.

This clone was observed a handful of times. The rearrangement joins TRBV7-3 to TRBJ1-1; D remains ambiguous. Germline V lookup: CDR1 SGHTA, CDR2 FQGTGA. The CDR3 extends over 15 amino acids. V was pared by 2 bases and J by 1 base, with 11 bases between. Here the CDR3 reads CASSLDRLGNTEAFF. DNA for the CDR3: TGTGCCAGCAGCTTAGATAGATTGGGGAACACTGAAGCTTTCTTT.

CDR3 region: CASSWSTGDPYEQYF. As DNA, the CDR3 is TGTGCCAGCAGCTGGAGCACAGGGGACCCCTACGAGCAGTACTTC. V is TRBV11-2 and J is TRBJ2-7, with 7 bases matching TRBD1. With 4 bases clipped from V and 2 bases from J, the junction kept 8 bases outside the gene matches. The CDR3 has 15 amino acids. The germline gives CDR1 SGHAT, CDR2 FQNNGV. The full variable domain, rest sourced from reference TRBV11-2 and TRBJ2-7, is EAGVAQSPRYKIIEKRQSVAFWCNPISGHATLYWYQQILGQGPKLLIQFQNNGVVDDSQLPKDRFSAERLKGVDSTLKIQPAKLEDSAVYLCASSWSTGDPYEQYFGPGTRLTVT.

The V and J genes are TRBV4-2 and TRBJ1-6; D might be TRBD1 (5 bases). Trimming took off 2 bases at V and 4 bases at J, with 9 bases between the two ends. Looked up from germline, CDR1 is LGHNA and CDR2 is YNFKEQ. The CDR3 length is 15 residues. In DNA, the CDR3 is TGTGCCAGCAGCCAAATGGGGGGGTATAATTCACCCCTCCACTTT. Its protein is CASSQMGGYNSPLHF.

The count of this clone is one. The rearrangement joins TRBV2 to TRBJ1-1; 11 bases align to TRBD1. CDR1 SNHLY and CDR2 FYNNEI come from the germline V gene. CDR3 length equals 16 residues. V dropped 2 bases and J dropped 4; count of bases not matched to a gene: 6. The chain's CDR3 is CASSERTGGSGTEAFF. CDR3 nucleotide sequence: TGTGCCAGCAGTGAAAGGACAGGGGGCTCGGGCACTGAAGCTTTCTTT.

This sequence joins TRBV5-6 and TRBJ2-7, with D unresolved. V was pared by 1 base and J by 0 bases, with 11 bases between. The germline CDR1 and CDR2 sequences are SGHDT and YYEEEE. This CDR3 is built from 15 residues. The CDR3 DNA is TGTGCCAGCAGCTTGCACCAGACGTACTCCTACGAGCAGTACTTC. Protein sequence: CASSLHQTYSYEQYF.

This chain links TRBV6-5 with TRBJ1-2; 11 bases are a match to TRBD1. Germline loops: CDR1 MNHEY, CDR2 SVGAGI. Germline trimming cut 5 bases from V and 12 bases from J; bases unmatched to any gene: 5. This CDR3 is 12 amino acids long. The CDR3 loop is CASSGTGGLDTF. DNA of the CDR3: TGTGCCAGCAGTGGGACAGGGGGTCTTGACACCTTC.

The chain recombines TRBV12-1 with TRBJ1-2; the table's D call of TRBD1 was not tested on the DNA. TRBV12-1 is reported as a pseudogene. The CDR3 spans 16 residues. The CDR3 protein is CASSCPAGTDNYGYTF. As DNA, the CDR3 is TGTGCCAGCAGCTGTCCCGCAGGGACAGACAACTATGGCTACACCTTC.